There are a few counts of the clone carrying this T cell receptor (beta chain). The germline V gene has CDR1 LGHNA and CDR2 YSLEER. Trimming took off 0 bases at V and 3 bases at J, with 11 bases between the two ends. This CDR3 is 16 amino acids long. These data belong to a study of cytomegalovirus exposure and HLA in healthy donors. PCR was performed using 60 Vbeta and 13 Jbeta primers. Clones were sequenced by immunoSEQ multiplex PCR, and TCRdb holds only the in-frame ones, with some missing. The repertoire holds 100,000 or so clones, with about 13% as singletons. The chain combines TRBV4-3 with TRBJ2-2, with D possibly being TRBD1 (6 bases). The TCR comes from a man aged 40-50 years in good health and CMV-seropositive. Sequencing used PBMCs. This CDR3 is CASSQEPQGYTGELFF. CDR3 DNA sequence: TGCGCCAGCAGCCAAGAACCCCAGGGGTACACCGGGGAGCTGTTTTTT.